One sample yielded the 28 T cell receptor beta chains listed below, sequenced in a study of monozygotic twins with inflammatory bowel disease. TCRdb reprocessed the 5' RACE reads; each CDR3 protein has one entry and no DNA is given. The sample includes about 350,000 distinct CDR3 sequences. Specimen: blood. These receptor sequences come from a human donor with ulcerative colitis or Crohn's disease, or a healthy co-twin of an affected twin (not recorded which).

J is TRBJ2-7 and V is TRBV19; absent DNA, TCRdb's TRBD1 call cannot be checked. This CDR3 contains 15 residues. Germline CDR1 and CDR2: LNHDA and SQIVND (reference sequence). CDR3 sequence: CASSGGTGDTYEQYF.

The chain combines TRBV20-1 with TRBJ2-5. From germline, CDR1 is DFQATT and CDR2 SNEGSKA (reference sequence). The CDR3 consists of 14 residues. The CDR3 reads CSARDPSAGETQYF.

V and J are TRBV15 and TRBJ2-5; the TRBD1 assignment by TCRdb is unverifiable without DNA. Germline-derived CDR1 and CDR2 are LNHNV and YYDKDF (reference sequence). The CDR3 is 15 amino acids. The CDR3 sequence is CATSRVGRDQETQYF.

The chain employs TRBV7-2 and TRBJ2-3. CDR3 size: 16 residues. Germline CDR1 SGHTA, CDR2 FQGNSA. The CDR3 sequence is CASSLRLERFTDTQYF.

This chain joins TRBV5-1 and TRBJ1-5; without DNA, the TCRdb call of TRBD1 cannot be checked. The V gene's germline CDR1 is SGHRS and CDR2 YFSETQ. The CDR3 is made up of 15 amino acids. The CDR3: CASSSTGQVNQPQHF.

The chain couples TRBV11-3 to TRBJ2-2. This CDR3 spans 17 amino acids. CDR1 and CDR2 (germline): SGHNT, YENEEA. CDR3: CASSLSGSSVNTGELFF.

The chain combines TRBV7-2 with TRBJ1-2; as DNA is missing, the TRBD1 call by TCRdb cannot be tested. This CDR3 comprises 16 residues. Germline CDR1 reads SGHTA; CDR2 reads FQGNSA. CDR3 region: CASSPRTATSNYGYTF.

This chain joins TRBV6-1 and TRBJ2-1; with no DNA, the TCRdb D assignment of TRBD1 cannot be verified. Germline CDR1 MNHNS, CDR2 SASEGT. The CDR3 loop spans 13 amino acids. This CDR3 reads CAIPTENYNEQFF.

This CDR3 reads CASSLADRGPLTQFF. V is TRBV5-1 and J is TRBJ2-1; TCRdb picks TRBD1, but there is no DNA to check that call. The CDR3 totals 15 residues. Per germline, CDR1 SGHRS and CDR2 YFSETQ.

The V call is TRBV6-5, the J call TRBJ1-1. The CDR3 consists of 17 residues. CDR1 and CDR2 from the germline V gene are MNHEY and SVGAGI. The CDR3 sequence is CASSYSSGTSWATEAFF.

The chain joins TRBV7-9 to TRBJ1-2. CDR3 length equals 12 residues. Germline V CDR1 and CDR2: SEHNR, FQNEAQ (reference sequence). CDR3 loop: CASSFGRGDYTF.

The rearrangement joins TRBV4-1 to TRBJ1-2; absent DNA, TCRdb's TRBD1 call cannot be checked. This CDR3 spans 15 amino acids. CDR1 is MGHRA and CDR2 is YSYEKL in the germline V gene. The CDR3: CASSHPTGGVRGYTF.

The V and J genes are TRBV12-3 or TRBV12-4 and TRBJ2-7; lacking DNA, the TRBD2 call made by TCRdb goes unchecked. The CDR3 is 15 amino acids. Here the CDR3 reads CASSSPPWGTYEQYF.

The CDR3 loop is CAWRGPRQGFTEAFF. The J gene is TRBJ1-1, the V gene TRBV30; TCRdb returns TRBD1, unconfirmable since there is no DNA. CDR1 is GTSNPN, CDR2 SVGIG, per germline (reference sequence). CDR3 length equals 15 residues.

The chain carries TRBV20-1 and TRBJ2-1; TCRdb names TRBD1, which stays unverified in the absence of DNA. Looked up from germline, CDR1 is DFQATT and CDR2 is SNEGSKA (reference sequence). This CDR3 is built from 14 residues. CDR3 protein: CSGWDRAGWNEQFF.

The chain joins TRBV5-1 to TRBJ2-1; TCRdb's D call, TRBD2, is unchecked because there is no DNA. Germline V lookup: CDR1 SGHRS, CDR2 YFSETQ. This CDR3 contains 20 residues. The CDR3 loop reads CASSGGTTQSPATAYNEQFF.

This chain connects TRBV30 to TRBJ1-6. This CDR3 comprises 14 residues. The germline V gene encodes CDR1 GTSNPN and CDR2 SVGIG (reference sequence). The CDR3 reads CAVNPGTRNSPLHF.

This chain links TRBV27 with TRBJ2-3; TCRdb's D gene call, TRBD2, goes unchecked for lack of DNA. CDR3 size: 16 residues. CDR1 MNHEY and CDR2 SMNVEV come from the germline V gene (reference sequence). Here the CDR3 reads CVSSSTSGLRTDTQYF.

This chain joins TRBV29-1 and TRBJ1-1. CDR1 is SQVTM, CDR2 ANQGSEA, per germline. This CDR3 has 13 residues. The CDR3 spells CSVRRVTNTEAFF.

This rearrangement joins TRBV20-1 to TRBJ2-7; TCRdb outputs TRBD1, but without DNA this stays unchecked. CDR3 length: 15 amino acids. In germline, CDR1 is DFQATT, CDR2 SNEGSKA (reference sequence). CDR3 region: CSARDPGGGQFEQYF.

J is TRBJ1-2 and V is TRBV18; TCRdb names TRBD1, which stays unverified in the absence of DNA. The germline V gene has CDR1 KGHSH and CDR2 LQKENI. CDR3 length equals 15 residues. CDR3 residues: CASSHATGTGDGYTF.

The V and J genes are TRBV11-2 and TRBJ2-1; as DNA is missing, the TRBD1 call by TCRdb cannot be tested. This CDR3 contains 16 residues. The germline V gene has CDR1 SGHAT and CDR2 FQNNGV. CDR3 in amino acids: CASSLVRGLNYNEQFF.

The chain combines TRBV29-1 with TRBJ2-7. CDR3 size: 14 residues. Per germline, CDR1 SQVTM and CDR2 ANQGSEA. CDR3: CSVITADGSYEQYF.

This rearrangement joins TRBV5-1 to TRBJ2-3; the D call of TRBD1 rests on TCRdb alone, since no DNA is present to check it. This CDR3 has 15 amino acids. CDR1 is SGHRS, CDR2 YFSETQ, per germline. The CDR3 here is CASSPGTDSTDTQYF.

The chain carries TRBV6-1 and TRBJ2-3. This CDR3 comprises 14 residues. Germline assignment: CDR1 MNHNS and CDR2 SASEGT. CDR3 region: CASSVRVGTDTQYF.

The chain links TRBV5-1 to TRBJ2-1; TCRdb reports TRBD2, a call that lacks DNA to check it against. This CDR3 region has 15 residues. From germline, CDR1 is SGHRS and CDR2 YFSETQ. This CDR3 is CASSPSGSNYNEQFF. Together with reference TRBV5-1 and TRBJ2-1, the CDR3 gives the full variable domain: KAGVTQTPRYLIKTRGQQVTLSCSPISGHRSVSWYQQTPGQGLQFLFEYFSETQRNKGNFPGRFSGRQFSNSRSEMNVSTLELGDSALYLCASSPSGSNYNEQFFGPGTRLTVL.

The chain employs TRBV2 and TRBJ2-5; with no DNA, the TCRdb D assignment of TRBD2 cannot be verified. Germline CDR1 reads SNHLY; CDR2 reads FYNNEI. The CDR3 is 16 residues long. CDR3 region: CASSPLAGAALETQYF.

The chain carries TRBV20-1 and TRBJ1-5; TCRdb reports TRBD1, a call that lacks DNA to check it against. Germline CDR1 DFQATT, CDR2 SNEGSKA (reference sequence). This CDR3 comprises 17 residues. CDR3 amino acids: CSAHPETGAWGNQPQHF.